The rows below give T cell receptor beta chains drawn from one sample of a study of cytomegalovirus exposure and HLA in healthy donors. Profiling relied on immunoSEQ multiplex PCR, and the TCRdb table lists in-frame clones only, not all of them. The profile shows roughly 190,000 clones, just over 75% of them singletons. The sample consisted of PBMCs. The receptors were sampled from a woman in her 30s in good health and CMV-seropositive. Both conserved end residues are part of each CDR3. Each record gives: V gene, J gene, D gene, clone size, CDR3 DNA, CDR3 protein. D genes are given only for firm matches. Size is stated for part of the rows, as once, few or many counts, or as a class when the clone is expanded.

v_gene: TRBV7-2
j_gene: TRBJ2-7
d_gene: TRBD1
abundance: .
CDR3nt: TGTGCCAGCAGCAAGGGACAGGGAGTTTACGAGCAGTACTTC
CDR3aa: CASSKGQGVYEQYF

v_gene: TRBV20-1
j_gene: TRBJ2-1
d_gene: .
abundance: .
CDR3nt: TGCAGTGCTATCGAACTCCCGGTGGAGTTCTTC
CDR3aa: CSAIELPVEFF

v_gene: TRBV2
j_gene: TRBJ1-4
d_gene: TRBD1
abundance: .
CDR3nt: TGTGCCAGCATTCGCACAGGGGGCGTCGGTGAAAAACTGTTTTTT
CDR3aa: CASIRTGGVGEKLFF

v_gene: TRBV4-3
j_gene: TRBJ1-1
d_gene: TRBD1
abundance: few
CDR3nt: TGCGCCAGCAGCCAAGAGGACAGGGGCACTGAAGCTTTCTTT
CDR3aa: CASSQEDRGTEAFF

v_gene: TRBV6-5
j_gene: TRBJ1-2
d_gene: .
abundance: .
CDR3nt: TGTGCCAGCAGTTACTCCCGGGGGGAGAACTATGGCTACACCTTC
CDR3aa: CASSYSRGENYGYTF

v_gene: TRBV5-1
j_gene: TRBJ2-3
d_gene: .
abundance: .
CDR3nt: TGCGCCAGCAGCTCTGGGGAGTTGACAGATACGCAGTATTTT
CDR3aa: CASSSGELTDTQYF

v_gene: TRBV9
j_gene: TRBJ2-1
d_gene: TRBD2
abundance: once
CDR3nt: TGTGCCAGCAGCGTATTCCTAGCGGGGGGCTACAATGAGCAGTTCTTC
CDR3aa: CASSVFLAGGYNEQFF

v_gene: TRBV27
j_gene: TRBJ1-6
d_gene: .
abundance: .
CDR3nt: TGTGCCAGCAGTTTATCGAGGTATAATTCACCCCTCCACTTT
CDR3aa: CASSLSRYNSPLHF

v_gene: TRBV30
j_gene: TRBJ1-2
d_gene: .
abundance: .
CDR3nt: TGTGCCTGGAGTCTATCCGCTGGCTACACCTTC
CDR3aa: CAWSLSAGYTF

v_gene: TRBV10-1
j_gene: TRBJ2-4
d_gene: .
abundance: .
CDR3nt: TGCGCCAGCAGTGAGTCGCGGGGAAACATTCAGTACTTC
CDR3aa: CASSESRGNIQYF

v_gene: TRBV6-5
j_gene: TRBJ2-7
d_gene: .
abundance: .
CDR3nt: TGTGCCAGCAGTTACTCTCAGTTCAGCTACGAGCAGTACTTC
CDR3aa: CASSYSQFSYEQYF

v_gene: TRBV2
j_gene: TRBJ2-3
d_gene: .
abundance: once
CDR3nt: TGTGCCAGCACTACTAACCGTGGGACAGATACGCAGTATTTT
CDR3aa: CASTTNRGTDTQYF

v_gene: TRBV5-4
j_gene: TRBJ1-2
d_gene: .
abundance: once
CDR3nt: TGTGCCAGCCGCCTAAGGGGGGGACCCTATGGCTACACCTTC
CDR3aa: CASRLRGGPYGYTF

v_gene: TRBV11-3
j_gene: TRBJ2-2
d_gene: TRBD1
abundance: .
CDR3nt: TGTGCCAGCAGCTCAAGGCCCGGGACAGGGGACGGCGGGGAGCTGTTTTTT
CDR3aa: CASSSRPGTGDGGELFF

v_gene: TRBV27
j_gene: TRBJ2-2
d_gene: TRBD2
abundance: .
CDR3nt: TGTGCCAGCAGGAGAACTAGCGGGAGCTCCGGGGAGCTGTTTTTT
CDR3aa: CASRRTSGSSGELFF

v_gene: TRBV6-6
j_gene: TRBJ2-7
d_gene: TRBD1
abundance: .
CDR3nt: TGTGCCAGCAGCCACCCGGACAGGGCGAAGTACTTC
CDR3aa: CASSHPDRAKYF

v_gene: TRBV7-2
j_gene: TRBJ1-2
d_gene: .
abundance: .
CDR3nt: TGTGCCAGCCAGGTTTCTCGGGCTAGCGGCTACACCTTC
CDR3aa: CASQVSRASGYTF

v_gene: TRBV29-1
j_gene: TRBJ1-2
d_gene: .
abundance: few
CDR3nt: TGCAGCGTTGAAGACCCGGACTATGGCTACACCTTC
CDR3aa: CSVEDPDYGYTF

v_gene: TRBV18
j_gene: TRBJ2-1
d_gene: TRBD2
abundance: .
CDR3nt: TGTGCCAGCTCACCGCGGCTAGCGGCGACAAACAATGAGCAGTTCTTC
CDR3aa: CASSPRLAATNNEQFF

v_gene: TRBV7-2
j_gene: TRBJ2-7
d_gene: TRBD2
abundance: .
CDR3nt: TGTGCCAGCAGCCTTAGCGGGGGACCTTACGAGCAGTACTTC
CDR3aa: CASSLSGGPYEQYF

v_gene: TRBV18
j_gene: TRBJ2-1
d_gene: .
abundance: once
CDR3nt: TGTGCCAGCTCGCAGGACCAGGGACTTAGCTCCTACAATGAGCAGTTCTTC
CDR3aa: CASSQDQGLSSYNEQFF

v_gene: TRBV18
j_gene: TRBJ1-4
d_gene: TRBD1
abundance: .
CDR3nt: TGTGCCAGCTCACCCCAAGGAGGGGGCTCTGAAAAACTGTTTTTT
CDR3aa: CASSPQGGGSEKLFF

v_gene: TRBV27
j_gene: TRBJ2-2
d_gene: TRBD2
abundance: .
CDR3nt: TGTGCCAGCAATAGGGCTAGCGGGAGCTCCGGGGAGCTGTTTTTT
CDR3aa: CASNRASGSSGELFF

v_gene: TRBV2
j_gene: TRBJ2-7
d_gene: TRBD1
abundance: .
CDR3nt: TGTGCCAGCAGTGAAGCGGGACAGGAAAGATCCTACGAGCAGTACTTC
CDR3aa: CASSEAGQERSYEQYF

v_gene: TRBV5-4
j_gene: TRBJ2-3
d_gene: TRBD2
abundance: once
CDR3nt: TGTGCCAGCAGCGGAGTGACCGGGACTAGCAAGTATTTT
CDR3aa: CASSGVTGTSKYF

v_gene: TRBV27
j_gene: TRBJ1-1
d_gene: TRBD1
abundance: .
CDR3nt: TGTGCCAGCATCCAATGGACAGGGGGCATGAACACTGAAGCTTTCTTT
CDR3aa: CASIQWTGGMNTEAFF

v_gene: TRBV28
j_gene: TRBJ1-3
d_gene: TRBD1
abundance: .
CDR3nt: TGTGCCAGCACTTGGACAGGCATTGGAAACACCATATATTTT
CDR3aa: CASTWTGIGNTIYF

v_gene: TRBV7-9
j_gene: TRBJ2-7
d_gene: .
abundance: few
CDR3nt: TGTGCCAGCAGCTTAACGCGTGACAACTACGAGCAGTACTTC
CDR3aa: CASSLTRDNYEQYF

v_gene: TRBV5-5
j_gene: TRBJ1-1
d_gene: TRBD1
abundance: .
CDR3nt: TGTGCCAGCAGCCCCGGACAGGCAAACACTGAAGCTTTCTTT
CDR3aa: CASSPGQANTEAFF